This entry lists 10 T cell receptor beta chains sequenced from one sample in a study of blood T cell repertoires in COVID-19. This table comes from immunoSEQ multiplex PCR, and its TCRdb copy is limited to in-frame clones, with some not included. The sample carries around 310,000 clones, 75% to 95% recorded once. Sequencing was performed on peripheral blood. Every receptor here comes from a woman in her twenties or thirties with COVID-19, enrolled during active disease.

J is TRBJ2-3 and V is TRBV7-2; weak D call: TRBD2 (6 bases). The CDR3 runs to 14 residues. Looked up from germline, CDR1 is SGHTA and CDR2 is FQGNSA. Trimming shortened V by 2 bases and J by 5 bases, and 11 bases separated the two germline ends. The CDR3 loop is CASSLYAGIDTQYF. Written as DNA, the CDR3 is TGTGCCAGCAGCTTATACGCGGGAATAGATACGCAGTATTTT.

The chain combines TRBV5-4 with TRBJ2-2; 14 bases map to TRBD2. This CDR3 is built from 17 residues. The germline V gene encodes CDR1 SGHNT and CDR2 YYREEE (reference sequence). Trimming at V came to 4 bases and at J to 1 base, leaving 3 bases not matched to a gene. DNA of the CDR3: TGTGCCAGCAGCAGGGGGACTAGCGGGAGGAACACCGGGGAGCTGTTTTTT. Amino acid sequence: CASSRGTSGRNTGELFF.

The V gene is TRBV5-8, the J gene TRBJ2-1; TRBD1 might be the D (5 bases). The CDR3 loop spans 15 amino acids. The V gene's germline CDR1 is SGHTS and CDR2 YDEGEE. Trimming took 0 bases from V and 7 from J, leaving 14 bases between them. This chain's CDR3 is CASSLVAGKGNEQFF. CDR3 coding DNA: TGTGCCAGCAGCTTGGTAGCAGGGAAGGGGAATGAGCAGTTCTTC.

The gene calls are TRBV5-1 and TRBJ1-4; no firm D call. Germline CDR1 and CDR2: SGHRS and YFSETQ. The CDR3 is 14 residues long. V was cut by 4 bases and J by 5 bases, with 12 bases left in between. The CDR3 DNA follows: TGCGCCAGCAGCCCCGGAGGGCCCAATGAAAAACTGTTTTTT. The encoded protein is CASSPGGPNEKLFF.

The DNA for the CDR3 is TGTGCCAGCAGCTTAGGCAGGGAAGGTGGCCAGCCCCAGCATTTT. It yields the protein CASSLGREGGQPQHF. This chain joins TRBV7-2 and TRBJ1-5, with a tentative D call TRBD1 (5 bases). The CDR3 loop spans 15 amino acids. V dropped 1 base and J dropped 7 bases, with 14 bases sitting between them. Germline V gives CDR1 SGHTA, CDR2 FQGNSA.

This clone was recorded a few times. V usage is TRBV6-5 and J usage is TRBJ2-2, with TRBD1 as a possible D gene (5 bases). Trimming removed 1 base at V and 8 bases at J, with 17 bases between. From germline, CDR1 is MNHEY and CDR2 SVGAGI. The CDR3 loop spans 16 amino acids. The CDR3 nucleotides read TGTGCCAGCAGTTACTTCACCGAAGACAGTGGTGGGGAGCTGTTTTTT. It is translated as CASSYFTEDSGGELFF.

The chain employs TRBV27 and TRBJ2-1; D is perhaps TRBD2 (6 bases). Germline V CDR1 and CDR2: MNHEY, SMNVEV (reference sequence). The CDR3 has 15 amino acids. V lost 0 bases to trimming and J lost 8 bases, with 14 bases between them. The CDR3 region is CASSLSRDAGYEQFF. CDR3 coding DNA: TGTGCCAGCAGTTTATCGCGGGACGCGGGTTATGAGCAGTTCTTC.

The V call is TRBV24-1, the J call TRBJ2-1; TRBD2 aligns across 7 bases. Per the germline V gene, CDR1 is KGHDR and CDR2 is SFDVKD. Unmatched junction bases numbered 6, after V lost 5 bases and J lost 0 bases. This CDR3 contains 16 residues. CDR3 sequence reads: CATSAPLADSYNEQFF. In nucleotides, the CDR3 is TGTGCCACCAGTGCCCCCCTAGCGGACTCCTACAATGAGCAGTTCTTC.

With regard to this clone: An end of the junction does not agree with germline; a read error may underlie this. The rearrangement uses TRBV6-5 and TRBJ1-1; TRBD1 is a possible D gene (5 bases). There are 10 residues in the CDR3. Germline lookup yields CDR1 MNHEY and CDR2 SVGAGI. As DNA, the CDR3 is TGTGCCAGCAGTTCCCGCGGGGCGATATTT. It is translated as CASSSRGAIF.

This clone was seen only a few times. V usage is TRBV3-1 (or the pseudogene TRBV3-2) and J usage is TRBJ1-4; 10 nucleotides match TRBD1. V lost 2 bases to trimming and J lost 8 bases; unmatched junction nucleotides: 5. CDR1 and CDR2 from the germline V gene are LGHDT and YNNKEL (reference sequence). The CDR3 consists of 15 residues. The CDR3 protein is CASSQFPGQGEKLFF. DNA for the CDR3: TGTGCCAGCAGCCAATTTCCGGGACAGGGGGAAAAACTGTTTTTT.